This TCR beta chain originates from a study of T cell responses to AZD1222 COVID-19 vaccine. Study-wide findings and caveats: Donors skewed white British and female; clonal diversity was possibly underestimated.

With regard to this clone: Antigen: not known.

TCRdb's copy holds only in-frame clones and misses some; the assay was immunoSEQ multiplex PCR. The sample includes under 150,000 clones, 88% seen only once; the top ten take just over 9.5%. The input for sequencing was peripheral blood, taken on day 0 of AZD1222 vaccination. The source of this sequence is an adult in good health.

The CDR3 loop reads CASSPDRGRGYTF. The CDR3 coding sequence is TGTGCCAGCTCACCAGATAGGGGGCGCGGCTACACCTTC. This chain joins TRBV18 and TRBJ1-2; 7 nucleotides agree with TRBD1. V lost 2 bases, J lost 8 bases, and 5 bases stayed unmatched. Germline-derived CDR1 and CDR2 are KGHSH and LQKENI. CDR3 length: 13 residues.